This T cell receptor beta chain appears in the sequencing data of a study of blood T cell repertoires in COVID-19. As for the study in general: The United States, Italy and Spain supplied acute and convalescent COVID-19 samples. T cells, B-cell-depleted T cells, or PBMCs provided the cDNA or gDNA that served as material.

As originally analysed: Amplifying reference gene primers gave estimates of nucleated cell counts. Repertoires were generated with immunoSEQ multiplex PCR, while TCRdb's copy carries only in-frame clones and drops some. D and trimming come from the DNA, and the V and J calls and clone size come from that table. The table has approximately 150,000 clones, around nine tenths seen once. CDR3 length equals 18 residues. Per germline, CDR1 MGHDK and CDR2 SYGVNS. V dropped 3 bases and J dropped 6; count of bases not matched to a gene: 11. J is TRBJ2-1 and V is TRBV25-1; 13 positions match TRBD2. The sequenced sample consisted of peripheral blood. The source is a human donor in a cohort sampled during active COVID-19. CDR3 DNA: TGTGCCAGCAGTGATTTTACTAGCGGGAGGGCCAGCACCAATGAGCAGTTCTTC. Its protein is CASSDFTSGRASTNEQFF. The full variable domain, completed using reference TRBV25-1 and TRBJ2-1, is EADIYQTPRYLVIGTGKKITLECSQTMGHDKMYWYQQDPGMELHLIHYSYGVNSTEKGDLSSESTVSRIRTEHFPLTLESARPSHTSQYLCASSDFTSGRASTNEQFFGPGTRLTVL.